This TCR beta chain was observed in a study of graft-versus-host responses after intestinal transplantation. Co-plated with roughly 200,000 CFSE-labeled responder cells were roughly 200,000 irradiated, violet-dye-labeled stimulator cells. Cell sorting after the reaction yielded proliferating CFSE-low CD3+CD4+ and CD3+CD8+ responders. Some clones are missing from TCRdb's copy, which holds only in-frame ones; the method was immunoSEQ multiplex PCR. The data contain about 18,000 clones, roughly 40% of them singletons. This clone has just a few counts. Trimming cost V 0 bases and J 4 bases, with 7 bases left between them. Germline V gene data show CDR1 as SGHRS and CDR2 as YFSETQ. This CDR3 comprises 14 residues.

The material sequenced was alloreactive CD4+ T cells from a mixed lymphocyte reaction culture, taken before intestinal transplant. Specified subset: CFSE-low proliferating T cells sorted from approximately six-day pre-transplant mixed lymphocyte reaction (GvH or HvG direction). This clonotype was obtained from a human patient who received an intestinal transplant. The chain links TRBV5-1 to TRBJ2-2, with D uncertain. CDR3 in DNA: TGCGCCAGCAGCTTGGGTGGAACCACCGGGGAGCTGTTTTTT. Translating gives CASSLGGTTGELFF. The variable domain in full, completed from reference TRBV5-1 and TRBJ2-2, reads KAGVTQTPRYLIKTRGQQVTLSCSPISGHRSVSWYQQTPGQGLQFLFEYFSETQRNKGNFPGRFSGRQFSNSRSEMNVSTLELGDSALYLCASSLGGTTGELFFGEGSRLTVL.